The 25 T cell receptor beta chains below come from one sample, sequenced in a study of T cell changes during pregnancy in multiple sclerosis. Libraries were prepared by immunoSEQ multiplex PCR; TCRdb keeps only in-frame clonotypes and omits some of them. The sample has 20,000 to 25,000 clones; 85% to 90% are singletons. Sequenced here: CD8+ T cells from peripheral blood mononuclear cells, sampled in the second trimester of pregnancy. All receptors come from a female donor in good health, enrolled as a control in a pregnancy study.

V and J are TRBV7-8 and TRBJ1-2, with 7 positions matching TRBD1. The V gene end was trimmed by 5 bases and the J gene end by 2 bases; junction bases not matched to a gene: 8. Germline-derived CDR1 and CDR2 are SGHVS and FQNEAQ. The CDR3 is made up of 15 amino acids. The CDR3 DNA is TGTGCCAGCAGCCCCAGGGGGGTACCGAACTATGGCTACACCTTC. It encodes CASSPRGVPNYGYTF. Complete variable domain (other parts from reference TRBV7-8 and TRBJ1-2): GAGVSQSPRYKVAKRGQDVALRCDPISGHVSLFWYQQALGQGPEFLTYFQNEAQLDKSGLPSDRFFAERPEGSVSTLKIQRTQQEDSAVYLCASSPRGVPNYGYTFGSGTRLTVV.

This chain uses TRBV6-5 with TRBJ2-1; 7 bases match TRBD2. After removal of 7 bases from V and 8 bases from J, the junction contained 8 bases not matched to a gene. The V gene's germline CDR1 is MNHEY and CDR2 SVGAGI. CDR3 length equals 13 residues. Here the CDR3 reads CASTSGTGYEQFF. In nucleotides, the CDR3 is TGTGCCAGCACGAGCGGGACGGGCTATGAGCAGTTCTTC.

The rearrangement uses TRBV19 and TRBJ1-5, with 7 bases lining up with TRBD1. This CDR3 comprises 16 residues. J gave up 6 bases and V 4 bases, and 12 bases lay outside the gene matches. The germline V gene has CDR1 LNHDA and CDR2 SQIVND (reference sequence). The CDR3 DNA sequence: TGTGCCAGTAGTACCTTATTAGGGACAGCTCTTCAGCCCCAGCATTTT. Translation: CASSTLLGTALQPQHF.

The chain uses TRBV19 and TRBJ1-6, with no clear D. The CDR3 has 14 amino acids. V lost 5 bases, J lost 4 bases, and 9 bases lay in between. CDR1 and CDR2 (germline): LNHDA, SQIVND (reference sequence). In nucleotides, the CDR3 is TGTGCCAGTAGTTTGCCGGGATATAATTCACCCCTCCACTTT. Translation: CASSLPGYNSPLHF.

This chain connects TRBV7-9 to TRBJ1-6, with D tentatively TRBD1 (5 bases). From germline, CDR1 is SEHNR and CDR2 FQNEAQ (reference sequence). The CDR3 totals 14 residues. The V end was cut by 2 bases, the J end by 7 bases, with 9 bases between. The CDR3 spells CASSLSQGNSPLHF. As DNA, the CDR3 is TGTGCCAGCAGCTTAAGTCAGGGAAATTCACCCCTCCACTTT.

The rearrangement uses TRBV7-3 and TRBJ2-1; 11 nucleotides line up with TRBD2. CDR3 length equals 15 residues. Germline V gene lookup returns CDR1 SGHTA and CDR2 FQGTGA. V lost 2 bases and J lost 5; bases outside the gene matches: 2. For the CDR3, the DNA is TGTGCCAGCAGCTTACTAGCGGGAGGAAACAATGAGCAGTTCTTC. Protein sequence: CASSLLAGGNNEQFF.

The chain couples TRBV7-9 to TRBJ2-1; tentative D call: TRBD2 (5 bases). There are 14 residues in the CDR3. The germline V gene encodes CDR1 SEHNR and CDR2 FQNEAQ (reference sequence). The ends were cut back, 3 bases at V and 7 bases at J, with 13 bases in the middle. Here the CDR3 DNA reads TGTGCCAGCAGCTTCAGTGGCGGGTCGAATGAGCAGTTCTTC. It specifies CASSFSGGSNEQFF.

The chain joins TRBV4-2 to TRBJ1-2; D is possibly TRBD1 (6 bases). The CDR3 is made up of 12 amino acids. Trimming left V 5 bases short and J 8 bases short, with 12 bases between. Looked up from germline, CDR1 is LGHNA and CDR2 is YNFKEQ. This CDR3 reads CASSFRDNGYTF. CDR3 sequence (DNA): TGTGCCAGCAGCTTCCGGGACAACGGCTACACCTTC.

The chain is built from TRBV7-9 and TRBJ2-5; 8 bases line up with TRBD1. CDR3 length: 14 amino acids. Looked up from germline, CDR1 is SEHNR and CDR2 is FQNEAQ (reference sequence). The V gene end was trimmed by 5 bases and the J gene end by 5 bases; junction bases not matched to a gene: 7. Here the CDR3 reads CASSPDREVETQYF. The CDR3 DNA sequence: TGTGCCAGCAGCCCGGACAGGGAGGTCGAGACCCAGTACTTC. Full variable domain (remainder filled in from reference TRBV7-9 and TRBJ2-5): DTGVSQNPRHKITKRGQNVTFRCDPISEHNRLYWYRQTLGQGPEFLTYFQNEAQLEKSRLLSDRFSAERPKGSFSTLEIQRTEQGDSAMYLCASSPDREVETQYFGPGTRLLVL.

The chain is built from TRBV5-1 and TRBJ2-1, with TRBD2 identical over 8 bases. Germline V lookup: CDR1 SGHRS, CDR2 YFSETQ. This CDR3 is 14 amino acids long. The V gene end was trimmed by 7 bases and the J gene end by 4 bases; junction bases not matched to a gene: 7. In DNA, the CDR3 is TGCGCCAGCTCCGAGCGGGAGTCGTACAATGAGCAGTTCTTC. Residues: CASSERESYNEQFF.

This chain links TRBV14 with TRBJ1-6; 8 nucleotides align to TRBD1. Germline values: CDR1 SGHDN, CDR2 FVKESK. CDR3 size: 15 residues. Trimming took 1 base from V and 10 from J; bases not matched to a gene: 6. The CDR3 here is CASSQADRGKSPLHF. As DNA, the CDR3 is TGTGCCAGCAGCCAAGCCGACAGGGGAAAATCACCCCTCCACTTT. The whole variable domain, filled in from reference TRBV14 and TRBJ1-6, reads EAGVTQFPSHSVIEKGQTVTLRCDPISGHDNLYWYRRVMGKEIKFLLHFVKESKQDESGMPNNRFLAERTGGTYSTLKVQPAELEDSGVYFCASSQADRGKSPLHFGNGTRLTVT.

The chain employs TRBV30 and TRBJ1-5; no definite D call. Trimming took 2 bases from V and 0 from J, leaving 5 bases between them. The CDR3 is 13 amino acids. Germline loops: CDR1 GTSNPN, CDR2 SVGIG (reference sequence). The CDR3 sequence is CAWSRDSNQPQHF. The CDR3 DNA sequence: TGTGCCTGGAGTAGAGATAGCAATCAGCCCCAGCATTTT.

This chain links TRBV25-1 with TRBJ2-3; perhaps TRBD2 as D (5 bases). Trimming pared 1 base from V and 3 bases from J, leaving 8 bases between. Germline V gene lookup returns CDR1 MGHDK and CDR2 SYGVNS. This CDR3 spans 14 amino acids. CDR3 sequence: CASSESPGTDTQYF. The CDR3 nucleotides are TGTGCCAGCAGTGAATCCCCGGGAACAGATACGCAGTATTTT. Filled out from reference TRBV25-1 and TRBJ2-3, the complete variable domain reads EADIYQTPRYLVIGTGKKITLECSQTMGHDKMYWYQQDPGMELHLIHYSYGVNSTEKGDLSSESTVSRIRTEHFPLTLESARPSHTSQYLCASSESPGTDTQYFGPGTRLTVL.

V and J are TRBV5-4 and TRBJ2-1, with 12 bases that match TRBD2. This CDR3 comprises 18 residues. Germline V gene data show CDR1 as SGHNT and CDR2 as YYREEE (reference sequence). Trimming removed 0 bases from V and 10 bases from J; junction bases left unmatched: 14. CDR3 sequence reads: CASSLELAGGPTSSEQFF. In DNA form, the CDR3 reads TGTGCCAGCAGCTTGGAACTAGCGGGGGGACCAACCTCATCCGAGCAGTTCTTC.

The chain combines TRBV6-1 with TRBJ2-3, with D possibly TRBD2 on 6 matching bases. V was clipped by 2 bases and J by 2 bases, with 14 bases between them. The CDR3 runs 16 residues. From germline, CDR1 is MNHNS and CDR2 SASEGT. CDR3 DNA sequence: TGTGCCAGCAGTGAAAAGTTGGAGGGGCCCACAGATACGCAGTATTTT. Its protein product is CASSEKLEGPTDTQYF.

This clone was observed a few times. The chain carries TRBV21-1 and TRBJ1-2; TRBD1, the D gene given by the table, was not confirmed from the DNA. TRBV21-1 is labeled a pseudogene. This CDR3 is built from 13 residues. The CDR3 here is CASIRDRGSGYTF. In nucleotides, the CDR3 is TGTGCCAGCATCAGAGACAGGGGATCGGGCTACACCTTC.

A single count supports this clone. V and J are TRBV13 and TRBJ2-7, with 9 positions matching TRBD1. V was pared by 3 bases and J by 4 bases, with 4 bases of the junction left unmatched. Germline V gene sequence: CDR1 PRHDT, CDR2 FYEKMQ (reference sequence). CDR3 length equals 14 residues. This CDR3 reads CASSLGGQGYEQYF. DNA of the CDR3: TGTGCCAGCAGCTTGGGAGGACAGGGGTACGAGCAGTACTTC. The full variable domain, in which reference TRBV13 and TRBJ2-7 provide the parts outside the CDR3, is AAGVIQSPRHLIKEKRETATLKCYPIPRHDTVYWYQQGPGQDPQFLISFYEKMQSDKGSIPDRFSAQQFSDYHSELNMSSLELGDSALYFCASSLGGQGYEQYFGPGTRLTVT.

By share of the sample, this clone is medium-sized. The chain uses TRBV6-4 and TRBJ2-3; 7 nucleotides agree with TRBD2. Per the germline V gene, CDR1 is MRHNA and CDR2 is SNTAGT. J lost 3 bases, V lost 0 bases, and 0 bases had no gene match. The CDR3 covers 14 residues. CDR3 DNA: TGTGCCAGCAGTGACTCGCGGGAGACAGATACGCAGTATTTT. It specifies CASSDSRETDTQYF.

The chain joins TRBV28 to TRBJ1-1, with unresolved D. V was pared by 4 bases and J by 7 bases, with 25 bases between. Looked up from germline, CDR1 is MDHEN and CDR2 is SYDVKM. CDR3 length: 17 residues. In DNA, the CDR3 is TGTGCCAGCAGTTCACAGTTCAGGATCTACGTCTCAGGTGAAGCTTTCTTT. Translated: CASSSQFRIYVSGEAFF.

This clone was detected once. The V and J genes are TRBV28 and TRBJ2-5; a possible D gene is TRBD2 (5 bases). The CDR3 totals 14 residues. Per germline, CDR1 MDHEN and CDR2 SYDVKM. V was trimmed by 6 bases and J by 2 bases, leaving 13 bases between them. CDR3 DNA: TGTGCCAGCAGCGAGGGCGACGGACAAGAGACCCAGTACTTC. Translated: CASSEGDGQETQYF.

The chain carries TRBV11-2 and TRBJ2-1; 11 bases are shared with TRBD2. Germline values: CDR1 SGHAT, CDR2 FQNNGV. V lost 5 bases to trimming and J lost 8 bases; unmatched junction nucleotides: 14. There are 17 residues in the CDR3. Here the CDR3 DNA reads TGTGCCAGCAGCCCAGCCCCGACTAGCGGGGAGGTCGATGAGCAGTTCTTC. Residues: CASSPAPTSGEVDEQFF.

The V gene is TRBV18, the J gene TRBJ2-1, with D possibly TRBD2 on 6 matching bases. The CDR3 spans 14 residues. Trimming pared 4 bases from V and 4 bases from J, leaving 11 bases between. Looked up from germline, CDR1 is KGHSH and CDR2 is LQKENI. The CDR3 DNA follows: TGTGCCAGCTCACACCCCGGGACTTACAATGAGCAGTTCTTC. Its protein is CASSHPGTYNEQFF.

On this clone: At one boundary the junction diverges from the germline segment, which might be a read error. V usage is TRBV7-6 and J usage is TRBJ2-7, with D possibly being TRBD1 (5 bases). The CDR3 runs 12 residues. Germline CDR1 is SGHVS and CDR2 is FNYEAQ. The CDR3 reads CASSSLGRDLNF. CDR3 nucleotide sequence: TGTGCCAGCAGCTCCCTCGGCAGGGATCTAAACTTC.

The chain uses TRBV7-4 and TRBJ1-2; D is uncertain. The V gene's germline CDR1 is SGHVT and CDR2 SQSDAQ. Trimming took off 7 bases at V and 1 base at J, with 16 bases between the two ends. The CDR3 covers 15 residues. The CDR3 region is CASTPPKPNNYGYTF. CDR3 DNA sequence: TGTGCCAGCACCCCCCCCAAACCTAATAACTATGGCTACACCTTC. Full variable domain (outside the CDR3, taken from reference TRBV7-4 and TRBJ1-2): GAGVSQSPRYKVAKRGRDVALRCDSISGHVTLYWYRQTLGQGSEVLTYSQSDAQRDKSGRPSGRFSAERPERSVSTLKIQRTEQGDSAVYLCASTPPKPNNYGYTFGSGTRLTVV.

The chain has TRBV27 and TRBJ2-3; 8 bases align to TRBD2. The CDR3 extends over 14 amino acids. Germline V lookup: CDR1 MNHEY, CDR2 SMNVEV (reference sequence). The J segment lost 5 bases and the V segment lost 5 bases, leaving 6 bases of the junction unmatched. The CDR3 DNA reads as TGTGCCAGCAGTCCGATGACTAGCGAAGATACGCAGTATTTT. It codes for CASSPMTSEDTQYF.